The next 30 T cell receptor beta chains were all read from a single sample in a study of blood T cells in healthy people across ages. Primed by a sample-barcoded 5' primer and a J-beta primer mix, a second PCR proceeded for 7 to 11 cycles. TCRdb redid the calling of the 5' RACE reads with MiXCR, one entry per CDR3 protein. The sample contains hundreds of thousands of distinct CDR3 sequences, 40% to 45% of which appear only once. Sequencing input: blood. All receptors come from a man older than 75 in good health.

This chain uses TRBV6-5 with TRBJ2-7, with 11 bases lining up with TRBD2. Germline loops: CDR1 MNHEY, CDR2 SVGAGI. This CDR3 has 19 amino acids. V lost 4 bases and J lost 11; bases outside the gene matches: 25. Written as DNA, the CDR3 is TGTGCCAGCAGTTCGGGGGTGACTAGCGGGAACTCCCACAAAGAGACCAAGTACTTC. Protein product: CASSSGVTSGNSHKETKYF.

The chain couples TRBV28 to TRBJ2-4; D is undetermined. The V gene lost 6 bases and the J gene lost 1 base, with 13 bases spanning the gap. The germline V gene has CDR1 MDHEN and CDR2 SYDVKM. The CDR3 loop spans 15 amino acids. The CDR3 sequence: CASSRHAEAKNIQYF. The CDR3, as DNA: TGTGCCAGCAGCCGACACGCCGAGGCCAAAAACATTCAGTACTTC.

The rearrangement uses TRBV6-5 and TRBJ2-3; 10 positions agree with TRBD1. Trimming at V came to 5 bases and at J to 5 bases, leaving 10 bases not matched to a gene. Germline assignment: CDR1 MNHEY and CDR2 SVGAGI. The CDR3 sequence is 16 residues long. The CDR3 spells CASSRRTGGSGDTQYF. The CDR3 nucleotides read TGTGCCAGCAGTCGACGGACAGGGGGATCGGGAGATACGCAGTATTTT.

There are many counts of this clonotype. The genes are TRBV6-2 or TRBV6-3 and TRBJ2-5; 7 nucleotides line up with TRBD1. Germline V CDR1 and CDR2: MNHEY, SVGEGT. With 5 bases clipped from V and 1 base from J, the junction kept 1 base outside the gene matches. The length of the CDR3 is 13 residues. The CDR3 is CASSDRVQETQYF. The CDR3 nucleotides read TGTGCCAGCAGTGACAGGGTCCAAGAGACCCAGTACTTC.

This clonotype was seen a single time. The gene calls are TRBV6-2 or TRBV6-3 and TRBJ2-3; 7 nucleotides match TRBD1. This CDR3 comprises 17 residues. V shed 0 bases, J shed 0 bases, and the junction held 6 bases outside the gene matches. Germline CDR1 and CDR2: MNHEY and SVGEGT. The CDR3 spells CASSYSGTASSTDTQYF. DNA for the CDR3: TGTGCCAGCAGTTACTCGGGGACAGCCTCTAGCACAGATACGCAGTATTTT.

This chain joins TRBV15 and TRBJ1-5; D is unclear. The CDR3 spans 15 residues. The V and J ends lost 5 bases and 0 bases respectively, with 11 bases between them. Germline V gene data show CDR1 as LNHNV and CDR2 as YYDKDF (reference sequence). In DNA form, the CDR3 reads TGTGCCACCAGCGAAGACTGGAATAGCAATCAGCCCCAGCATTTT. Its translation is CATSEDWNSNQPQHF.

With respect to this clonotype: This could be a read error, since a much larger clone is one nucleotide away. The chain uses TRBV27 and TRBJ2-1, with D uncertain. The germline CDR1 and CDR2 sequences are MNHEY and SMNVEV (reference sequence). The CDR3 spans 17 residues. Trimming cost V 2 bases and J 4 bases, with 18 bases left between them. The CDR3 loop is CASSLRYDLFTYNEQFF. As DNA, the CDR3 is TGTGCCAGCAGTTTACGATACGACTTGTTCACGTACAATGAGCAGTTCTTC.

The rearrangement joins TRBV7-2 to TRBJ1-4; possibly TRBD1 for D (6 bases). The CDR3 is 15 amino acids. Germline V gives CDR1 SGHTA, CDR2 FQGNSA. The V end was cut by 1 base, the J end by 8 bases, with 14 bases between. CDR3 nucleotides: TGTGCCAGCAGCTTAGAGACAGGTAGAAGGGAAAAACTGTTTTTT. Encoded protein: CASSLETGRREKLFF.

The J gene is TRBJ2-4, the V gene TRBV11-2; possibly TRBD1 for D (6 bases). Looked up from germline, CDR1 is SGHAT and CDR2 is FQNNGV. V shed 7 bases and J shed 5 bases, with 12 bases lying between them. The CDR3 length is 13 residues. The CDR3 reads CASTPGAQNIQYF. The CDR3 DNA is TGTGCCAGCACCCCAGGGGCCCAAAACATTCAGTACTTC.

The chain employs TRBV4-1 and TRBJ1-2; D is perhaps TRBD1 (5 bases). The CDR3 is made up of 15 amino acids. V lost 0 bases, J lost 9 bases, and 17 bases lay in between. Germline CDR1 and CDR2: MGHRA and YSYEKL. CDR3 loop: CASSQDSQGLWSYTF. Here the CDR3 DNA reads TGCGCCAGCAGCCAAGATAGCCAGGGATTATGGAGCTACACCTTC.

The chain recombines TRBV28 with TRBJ2-2, with unresolved D. The CDR3 covers 13 residues. The ends were cut back, 5 bases at V and 2 bases at J, with 6 bases in the middle. The germline CDR1 and CDR2 sequences are MDHEN and SYDVKM. CDR3 sequence reads: CASSDTNTGELFF. In DNA, the CDR3 is TGTGCCAGCAGTGACACTAACACCGGGGAGCTGTTTTTT.

This clonotype was detected ten times or more. The chain joins TRBV13 to TRBJ2-7; D ambiguous. In germline, CDR1 is PRHDT, CDR2 FYEKMQ (reference sequence). Trimming cost V 0 bases and J 7 bases, with 7 bases left between them. This CDR3 has 12 amino acids. The CDR3 is CASSLGLGEQYF. CDR3 nucleotide sequence: TGTGCCAGCAGCTTAGGCTTAGGGGAGCAGTACTTC.

In this sample, this clonotype turned up many times. This sequence joins TRBV7-2 and TRBJ2-7; 10 nucleotides match TRBD2. CDR1 SGHTA and CDR2 FQGNSA come from the germline V gene. J lost 1 base, V lost 4 bases, and 4 bases had no gene match. The CDR3 is 15 amino acids. CDR3 in DNA: TGTGCCAGCAGCTCCGGACTAGCGGCTTCCTACGAGCAGTACTTC. This encodes CASSSGLAASYEQYF.

This chain connects TRBV29-1 to TRBJ2-3; 8 positions agree with TRBD2. CDR3 length: 15 residues. Germline CDR1 reads SQVTM; CDR2 reads ANQGSEA. After removal of 4 bases from V and 5 bases from J, the junction contained 11 bases not matched to a gene. CDR3 loop: CSVVGRGALVDTQYF. CDR3 nucleotides: TGCAGCGTTGTGGGGCGGGGGGCCCTCGTAGATACGCAGTATTTT.

The chain links TRBV29-1 to TRBJ2-3; 7 nucleotides agree with TRBD2. CDR1 and CDR2 from the germline V gene are SQVTM and ANQGSEA. J lost 5 bases, V lost 3 bases, and 14 bases had no gene match. This CDR3 contains 16 residues. CDR3 region: CSVDKGGGAGLDTQYF. CDR3 DNA sequence: TGCAGCGTTGATAAGGGTGGAGGAGCGGGGTTAGATACGCAGTATTTT.

This clonotype has more than one count but fewer than ten. The chain couples TRBV4-1 to TRBJ2-5; 15 nucleotides match TRBD2. V was clipped by 4 bases and J by 3 bases; unmatched bases: 3. There are 16 residues in the CDR3. Germline-derived CDR1 and CDR2 are MGHRA and YSYEKL. The CDR3: CASSRTSGGAEETQYF. The CDR3 DNA reads TGCGCCAGCAGCCGGACTAGCGGGGGGGCAGAAGAGACCCAGTACTTC.

This clonotype was recorded only once. This chain links TRBV28 with TRBJ2-4; D is uncertain. Matching the DNA end better, TRBJ2-5 makes the J call doubtful. The CDR3 covers 14 residues. Per germline, CDR1 MDHEN and CDR2 SYDVKM. The CDR3 DNA reads TGTGCCAGCAGTTTAATAGGCCAGCAAGAGACCCAGTACTTC. Protein: CASSLIGQQETQYF.

The chain joins TRBV7-4 to TRBJ1-2; D not resolved. Germline V gives CDR1 SGHVT, CDR2 SQSDAQ. The CDR3 runs to 18 residues. Deletions cut 0 bases from V and 5 bases from J, with 22 bases between. The CDR3: CASSLALPALGDLYGYTF. The CDR3 coding sequence is TGTGCCAGCAGCTTAGCTTTGCCAGCACTTGGAGACCTTTATGGCTACACCTTC.

CDR3 region: CASSHGTGKADGYTF. In nucleotides, the CDR3 is TGTGCCAGTAGTCACGGGACAGGGAAGGCAGATGGCTACACCTTC. The V call is TRBV19, the J call TRBJ1-2; 9 positions match TRBD1. J gave up 6 bases and V 5 bases, and 10 bases lay outside the gene matches. The CDR3 sequence is 15 residues long. CDR1 is LNHDA and CDR2 is SQIVND in the germline V gene (reference sequence).

This clonotype was seen a handful of times. The chain joins TRBV20-1 to TRBJ2-3; D is unclear. Per germline, CDR1 DFQATT and CDR2 SNEGSKA (reference sequence). V was trimmed by 5 bases and J by 4 bases, leaving 10 bases between them. The CDR3 runs to 12 residues. The CDR3 nucleotides are TGCAGTGCTCCCGACGGCCCAGATACGCAGTATTTT. Its protein is CSAPDGPDTQYF.

V is TRBV4-2 and J is TRBJ1-5; a weak D match, TRBD1 (5 bases). The CDR3 totals 14 residues. V shed 4 bases and J shed 7 bases, with 14 bases lying between them. From germline, CDR1 is LGHNA and CDR2 YNFKEQ. CDR3 residues: CASSPSPRVQPQHF. CDR3 nucleotide sequence: TGTGCCAGCAGCCCCAGTCCCAGGGTCCAGCCCCAGCATTTT.

The chain couples TRBV5-1 to TRBJ2-2; unclear D gene. The V gene's germline CDR1 is SGHRS and CDR2 YFSETQ. The CDR3 contains 13 residues. V lost 7 bases and J lost 6, with 13 bases in between. CDR3 protein: CASGVVNAGELFF. The CDR3 nucleotides are TGCGCCAGCGGGGTGGTGAATGCCGGGGAGCTGTTTTTT.

This chain connects TRBV15 to TRBJ2-3; D unresolved. Germline CDR1 LNHNV, CDR2 YYDKDF (reference sequence). V was trimmed by 8 bases and J by 1 base, leaving 10 bases between them. The CDR3 totals 13 residues. This chain's CDR3 is CATVALGTDTQYF. The CDR3 DNA reads as TGTGCCACCGTGGCGTTGGGCACAGATACGCAGTATTTT.

At least ten counts were recorded for this clonotype. This chain joins TRBV27 and TRBJ2-7; D possibly corresponds to TRBD2 (6 bases). This CDR3 is built from 15 residues. Trimming took 6 bases from V and 2 from J, leaving 17 bases between them. Germline values: CDR1 MNHEY, CDR2 SMNVEV (reference sequence). CDR3 coding DNA: TGTGCCAGCAGCTCAGGAGGGACGGGACCCTACGAGCAGTACTTC. It is translated as CASSSGGTGPYEQYF.

This clonotype has just a few counts. This CDR3 reads CASSQTSGSTEETQYF. The CDR3 DNA reads as TGTGCCAGCTCACAGACTAGCGGGAGTACGGAAGAGACCCAGTACTTC. The rearrangement links TRBV18 to TRBJ2-5, with TRBD2 matching 12 bases. V lost 4 bases, J lost 3 bases, and 6 bases stayed unmatched. The V gene's germline CDR1 is KGHSH and CDR2 LQKENI. This CDR3 spans 16 amino acids.

This clonotype came up a few times. The V and J genes are TRBV6-2 or TRBV6-3 and TRBJ2-5; D is possibly TRBD2 (6 bases). The V gene's germline CDR1 is MNHEY and CDR2 SVGEGT. V lost 5 bases and J 1 base, leaving 17 bases between the germline ends. CDR3 length equals 16 residues. The CDR3 loop reads CASSPLAGRAQETQYF. The CDR3 DNA reads as TGTGCCAGCAGTCCCTTGGCGGGGCGCGCCCAAGAGACCCAGTACTTC.

This clonotype appeared once. A much larger clone differs from this one at a single base, so this may be a read error. The V and J genes are TRBV29-1 and TRBJ2-2; 11 bases map to TRBD1. From germline, CDR1 is SQVTM and CDR2 ANQGSEA. V lost 8 bases to trimming and J lost 4 bases; unmatched junction nucleotides: 6. The CDR3 sequence is 14 residues long. The CDR3 DNA follows: TGCAGCATCTCCGGGACAGGGGGCACCGGGGAGCTGTTTTTT. Protein sequence: CSISGTGGTGELFF.

As regards this clonotype: This sequence may be a read error, since a much larger clone differs from it by one base. J is TRBJ2-5 and V is TRBV9; 7 bases are a match to TRBD1. This CDR3 region has 15 residues. J lost 2 bases, V lost 7 bases, and 11 bases had no gene match. Germline assignment: CDR1 SGDLS and CDR2 YYNGEE. CDR3 nucleotides: TGTGCCAGCGGCGCAGACAGGGTCCCACAAGAGACCCAGTACTTC. It is translated as CASGADRVPQETQYF. Full variable domain (outside the CDR3, taken from reference TRBV9 and TRBJ2-5): DSGVTQTPKHLITATGQRVTLRCSPRSGDLSVYWYQQSLDQGLQFLIQYYNGEERAKGNILERFSAQQFPDLHSELNLSSLELGDSALYFCASGADRVPQETQYFGPGTRLLVL.

The chain employs TRBV7-2 and TRBJ2-7; TRBD1 might be the D (6 bases). Trimming took off 0 bases at V and 1 base at J, with 16 bases between the two ends. The CDR3 covers 17 residues. The germline V gene encodes CDR1 SGHTA and CDR2 FQGNSA. The CDR3 bases are TGTGCCAGCAGCTTAGCCATCCGGGACACCCCGTCCTACGAGCAGTACTTC. Protein: CASSLAIRDTPSYEQYF.

V usage is TRBV28 and J usage is TRBJ1-5, with 8 bases that match TRBD1. Germline lookup yields CDR1 MDHEN and CDR2 SYDVKM. V was pared by 6 bases and J by 5 bases, with 6 bases of the junction left unmatched. The CDR3 contains 14 residues. CDR3 nucleotides: TGTGCCAGCAGCCCGACAGGGGCGTATCAGCCCCAGCATTTT. It encodes CASSPTGAYQPQHF.